This section outlines one T cell receptor beta chain sequence together with its context. This sample is part of a study of blood T cell repertoires in COVID-19. At the level of the study: Acute and convalescent COVID-19 specimens originated in the United States, Italy and Spain. In each case, the material was cDNA or gDNA derived from T cells, B-cell-depleted T cells, or PBMCs.

The CDR3 covers 12 residues. Germline V gene sequence: CDR1 ENHRY, CDR2 SYGVKD. Between the trimmed V and J ends, which lost 0 bases and 8 bases, there was a span of 4 bases. Per the study methods: Amplification from reference gene primers served as the basis for estimated nucleated cell counts. Profiled with immunoSEQ multiplex PCR; TCRdb holds only in-frame clones, not every one. That table gives V, J and clone size, and the DNA gave D and trimming. The sample includes about 180,000 clones, approximately 85% of them seen just once. The source material was peripheral blood. This clonotype originated in a woman of 80 years or more with acute or convalescent COVID-19. The chain has TRBV10-3 and TRBJ2-2, with D uncertain. CDR3 DNA sequence: TGTGCCATCAGTGAGTCTCGGGGGGAGCTGTTTTTT. It codes for CAISESRGELFF.